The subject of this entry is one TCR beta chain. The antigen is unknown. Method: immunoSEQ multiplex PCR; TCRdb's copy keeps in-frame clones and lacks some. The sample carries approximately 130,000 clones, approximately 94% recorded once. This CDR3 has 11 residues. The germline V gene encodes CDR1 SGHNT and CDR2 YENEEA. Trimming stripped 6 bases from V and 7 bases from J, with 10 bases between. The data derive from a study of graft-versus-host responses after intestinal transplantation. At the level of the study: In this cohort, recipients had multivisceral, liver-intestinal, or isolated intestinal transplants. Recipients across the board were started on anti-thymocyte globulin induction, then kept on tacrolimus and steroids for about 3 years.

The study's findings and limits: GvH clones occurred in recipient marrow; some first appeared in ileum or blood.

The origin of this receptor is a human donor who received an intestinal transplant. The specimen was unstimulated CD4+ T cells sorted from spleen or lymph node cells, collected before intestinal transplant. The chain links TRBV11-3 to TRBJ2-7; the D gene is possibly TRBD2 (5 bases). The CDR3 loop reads CASRGTGEQYF. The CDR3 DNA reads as TGTGCCAGCAGGGGAACGGGGGAGCAGTACTTC.